This entry lists 18 T cell receptor beta chains sequenced from one sample in a study of blood T cell repertoires in COVID-19. Profiled with immunoSEQ multiplex PCR; TCRdb holds only in-frame clones, not every one. The table includes 100,000 to 150,000 clones, roughly 84% detected once. The sequenced material came from PBMCs or T cells enriched from blood (not recorded which). The receptors stem from a woman aged 25 to 39 who had recovered from COVID-19.

This chain joins TRBV7-9 and TRBJ2-2, with a tentative D call TRBD1 (6 bases). The CDR3 runs to 15 residues. CDR1 and CDR2 from the germline V gene are SEHNR and FQNEAQ (reference sequence). V dropped 3 bases and J dropped 5 bases, with 13 bases sitting between them. As DNA, the CDR3 is TGTGCCAGCAGCTTGGGGACACTTATAACCGGGGAGCTGTTTTTT. Encoded protein: CASSLGTLITGELFF.

The genes are TRBV11-3 and TRBJ2-1; TRBD1 agrees at 11 bases. The length of the CDR3 is 17 residues. The trim removed 3 bases at V and 6 bases at J, leaving 10 bases unmatched. CDR1 SGHNT and CDR2 YENEEA come from the germline V gene. The CDR3 nucleotides read TGTGCCAGCAGCTTGTCGTCTCCGGGACAGGGGGGCAATGAGCAGTTCTTC. The encoded protein is CASSLSSPGQGGNEQFF.

This chain joins TRBV28 and TRBJ1-6, with 11 nucleotides matching TRBD1. The CDR3 is 18 residues long. Germline CDR1 and CDR2: MDHEN and SYDVKM. The ends lost 6 bases at V and 7 bases at J; junction bases unmatched: 14. The CDR3 reads CASSPSPGQGAVNSPLHF. The CDR3 DNA is TGTGCCAGCAGCCCTAGCCCCGGACAGGGGGCGGTCAATTCACCCCTCCACTTT.

V gene TRBV27 combines with J gene TRBJ2-5; 7 nucleotides match TRBD2. The junction had 8 bases not matched to a gene; V was cut back by 5 bases and J by 5 bases. Germline lookup yields CDR1 MNHEY and CDR2 SMNVEV (reference sequence). There are 14 residues in the CDR3. CDR3 region: CASSRLASLETQYF. In DNA form, the CDR3 reads TGTGCCAGCAGTAGACTAGCCTCCTTGGAGACCCAGTACTTC.

This clone has only one observation. V usage is TRBV7-2 and J usage is TRBJ2-3; 7 nucleotides agree with TRBD2. This CDR3 is built from 15 residues. Germline V gives CDR1 SGHTA, CDR2 FQGNSA. After removal of 5 bases from V and 7 bases from J, the junction contained 12 bases not matched to a gene. CDR3 nucleotide sequence: TGTGCCAGCAGCCTTGGGACTATCCTTACCTATACGCAGTATTTT. Amino acid sequence: CASSLGTILTYTQYF.

The chain is built from TRBV3-1 (or the pseudogene TRBV3-2) and TRBJ1-5; tentative D call: TRBD1 (6 bases). CDR1 is LGHDT and CDR2 is YNNKEL in the germline V gene (reference sequence). Trimming cost V 0 bases and J 3 bases, with 15 bases left between them. This CDR3 contains 17 residues. CDR3 coding DNA: TGTGCCAGCAGCCAAGAGTCCGGCAGGGGAAACAATCAGCCCCAGCATTTT. This encodes CASSQESGRGNNQPQHF.

The chain's CDR3 is CASSMGRYFATNEKLFF. DNA of the CDR3: TGTGCCAGTAGTATGGGGCGGTATTTTGCAACTAATGAAAAACTGTTTTTT. V is TRBV19 and J is TRBJ1-4; perhaps TRBD1 as D (5 bases). Trimming took off 3 bases at V and 0 bases at J, with 14 bases between the two ends. The CDR3 is 17 residues long. Germline-derived CDR1 and CDR2 are LNHDA and SQIVND (reference sequence).

V is TRBV5-1 and J is TRBJ2-1; 8 bases match TRBD2. Per germline, CDR1 SGHRS and CDR2 YFSETQ. The V segment lost 0 bases and the J segment 6 bases; nucleotides outside the gene matches: 8. This CDR3 region has 16 residues. The CDR3 reads CASSLGFASGFNEQFF. The CDR3 DNA reads TGCGCCAGCAGCTTGGGGTTCGCTAGCGGGTTCAATGAGCAGTTCTTC. Full variable domain (missing parts from reference TRBV5-1 and TRBJ2-1): KAGVTQTPRYLIKTRGQQVTLSCSPISGHRSVSWYQQTPGQGLQFLFEYFSETQRNKGNFPGRFSGRQFSNSRSEMNVSTLELGDSALYLCASSLGFASGFNEQFFGPGTRLTVL.

The chain is built from TRBV7-3 and TRBJ2-2; 9 bases are a match to TRBD1. This CDR3 is 18 amino acids long. V was clipped by 1 base and J by 5 bases; unmatched bases: 11. Germline V gene sequence: CDR1 SGHTA, CDR2 FQGTGA. The CDR3 bases are TGTGCCAGCAGCTTAAAGGGACAGGGCTCCTTGGGGACCGGGGAGCTGTTTTTT. Encoded protein: CASSLKGQGSLGTGELFF.

V gene TRBV5-6 combines with J gene TRBJ2-4; 7 nucleotides line up with TRBD1. The germline CDR1 and CDR2 sequences are SGHDT and YYEEEE. The trim removed 4 bases at V and 0 bases at J, leaving 4 bases unmatched. The CDR3 is made up of 15 amino acids. CDR3 in DNA: TGTGCCAGCAGCGGGACAGAGCTAGCCAAAAACATTCAGTACTTC. Encoded protein: CASSGTELAKNIQYF. Variable domain in full (rest from reference TRBV5-6 and TRBJ2-4): DAGVTQSPTHLIKTRGQQVTLRCSPKSGHDTVSWYQQALGQGPQFIFQYYEEEERQRGNFPDRFSGHQFPNYSSELNVNALLLGDSALYLCASSGTELAKNIQYFGAGTRLSVL.

The DNA of the CDR3 is TGTGCTAGTGGTTTGGTACCCACCGGAGCGGGGAGCACAGATACGCAGTATTTT. Encoded protein: CASGLVPTGAGSTDTQYF. This chain links TRBV12-5 with TRBJ2-3, with 7 bases identical to TRBD2. J was trimmed by 0 bases and V by 0 bases; bases with no gene match: 9. CDR1 LGHNT and CDR2 FRNRAP come from the germline V gene. There are 18 residues in the CDR3.

The chain recombines TRBV19 with TRBJ1-1; 9 bases match TRBD1. In germline, CDR1 is LNHDA, CDR2 SQIVND (reference sequence). The V and J ends lost 4 bases and 6 bases, in that order; junction bases with no gene match: 3. The CDR3 extends over 13 amino acids. CDR3 region: CASSNWDRAEAFF. The CDR3 DNA reads TGTGCCAGTAGTAATTGGGACAGGGCTGAAGCTTTCTTT.

The chain is built from TRBV7-2 and TRBJ1-5, with D unresolved. V lost 1 base, J lost 2 bases, and 6 bases lay in between. The germline V gene encodes CDR1 SGHTA and CDR2 FQGNSA. The CDR3 is 14 residues long. The chain's CDR3 is CASSLDTRNQPQHF. For the CDR3, the DNA is TGTGCCAGCAGCTTAGACACCCGCAATCAGCCCCAGCATTTT.

Written as DNA, the CDR3 is TGTGCCAGTTGGTCAGGGAAAAACACTGAAGCTTTCTTT. This sequence encodes CASWSGKNTEAFF. The V call is TRBV19, the J call TRBJ1-1; tentative D call: TRBD1 (5 bases). This CDR3 spans 13 amino acids. V lost 8 bases and J lost 2, with 12 bases in between. Germline V CDR1 and CDR2: LNHDA, SQIVND (reference sequence).

This chain links TRBV12-3 or TRBV12-4 with TRBJ2-2, with D unclear. Trimming stripped 6 bases from V and 5 bases from J, with 10 bases between. The CDR3 is 13 residues long. This chain's CDR3 is CASSPTRTGELFF. CDR3 coding DNA: TGTGCCAGCAGCCCTACGAGAACCGGGGAGCTGTTTTTT.

J is TRBJ1-1 and V is TRBV6-1, with D perhaps TRBD1 (6 bases). Trimming took 2 bases from V and 6 from J, leaving 13 bases between them. The CDR3 sequence is 14 residues long. Germline CDR1 is MNHNS and CDR2 is SASEGT. Here the CDR3 reads CASSELIGQSEAFF. CDR3 in DNA: TGTGCCAGCAGTGAACTGATCGGACAGTCTGAAGCTTTCTTT.

This chain connects TRBV12-2 to TRBJ2-5; no DNA check was done on the table's D call, TRBD2. TRBV12-2 is a listed pseudogene. CDR3 length: 15 residues. The CDR3 reads CASRLARSDQETQYF. In DNA, the CDR3 is TGTGCAAGTCGCTTAGCGCGTAGCGACCAAGAGACCCAGTACTTC.

The chain links TRBV27 to TRBJ2-7, with 7 bases lining up with TRBD1. The CDR3 contains 14 residues. Per the germline V gene, CDR1 is MNHEY and CDR2 is SMNVEV (reference sequence). With 7 bases clipped from V and 1 base from J, the junction kept 7 bases outside the gene matches. CDR3 residues: CASTRDRTSYEQYF. The CDR3 DNA sequence: TGTGCCAGCACCCGGGACAGAACATCCTACGAGCAGTACTTC.